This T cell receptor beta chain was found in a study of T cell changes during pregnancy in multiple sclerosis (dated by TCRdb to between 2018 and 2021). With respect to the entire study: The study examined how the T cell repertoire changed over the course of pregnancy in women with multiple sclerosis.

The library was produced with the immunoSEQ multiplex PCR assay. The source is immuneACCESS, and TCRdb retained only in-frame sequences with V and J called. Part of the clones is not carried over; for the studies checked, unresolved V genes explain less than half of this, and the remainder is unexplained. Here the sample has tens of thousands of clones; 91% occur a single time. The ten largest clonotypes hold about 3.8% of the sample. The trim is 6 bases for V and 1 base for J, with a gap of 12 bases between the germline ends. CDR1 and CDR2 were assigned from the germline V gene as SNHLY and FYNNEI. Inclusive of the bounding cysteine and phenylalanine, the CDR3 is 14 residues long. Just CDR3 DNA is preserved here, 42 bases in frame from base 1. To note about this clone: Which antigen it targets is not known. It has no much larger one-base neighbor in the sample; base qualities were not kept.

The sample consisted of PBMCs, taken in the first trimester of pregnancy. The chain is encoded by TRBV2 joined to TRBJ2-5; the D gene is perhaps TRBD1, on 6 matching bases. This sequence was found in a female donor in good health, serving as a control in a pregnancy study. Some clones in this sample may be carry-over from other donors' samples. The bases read TGTGCCAGCAGGGACAGTCTGGGCCAAGAGACCCAGTACTTC. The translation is CASRDSLGQETQYF.